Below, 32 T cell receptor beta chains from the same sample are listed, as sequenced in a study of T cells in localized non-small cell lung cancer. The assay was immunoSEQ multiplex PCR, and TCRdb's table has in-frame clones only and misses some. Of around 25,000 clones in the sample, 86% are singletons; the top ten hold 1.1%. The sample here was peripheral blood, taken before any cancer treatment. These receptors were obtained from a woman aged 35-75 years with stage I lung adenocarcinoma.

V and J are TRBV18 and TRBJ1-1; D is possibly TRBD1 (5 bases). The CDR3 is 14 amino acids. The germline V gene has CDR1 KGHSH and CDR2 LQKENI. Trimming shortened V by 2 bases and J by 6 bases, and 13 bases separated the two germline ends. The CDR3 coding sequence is TGTGCCAGCTCACCATCTTTGCAGGGCTCTGAAGCTTTCTTT. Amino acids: CASSPSLQGSEAFF.

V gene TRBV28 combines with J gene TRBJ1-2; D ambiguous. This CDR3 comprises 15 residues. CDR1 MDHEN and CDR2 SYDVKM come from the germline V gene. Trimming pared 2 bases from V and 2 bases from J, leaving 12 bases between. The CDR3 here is CASSLPGRRNYGYTF. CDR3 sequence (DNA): TGTGCCAGCAGTTTACCCGGACGGAGAAACTATGGCTACACCTTC.

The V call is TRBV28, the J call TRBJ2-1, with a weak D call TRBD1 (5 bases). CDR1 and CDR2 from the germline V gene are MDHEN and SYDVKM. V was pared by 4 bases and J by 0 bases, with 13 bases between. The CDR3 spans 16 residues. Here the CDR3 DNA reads TGTGCCAGCAGTTCTCCAGGGTACGTCTCCTACAATGAGCAGTTCTTC. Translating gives CASSSPGYVSYNEQFF.

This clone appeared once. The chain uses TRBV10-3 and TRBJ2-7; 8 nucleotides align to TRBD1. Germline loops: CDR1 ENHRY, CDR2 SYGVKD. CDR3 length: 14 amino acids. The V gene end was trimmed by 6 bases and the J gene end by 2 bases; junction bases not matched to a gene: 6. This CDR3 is CAIRKQGEAYEQYF. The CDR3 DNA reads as TGTGCCATCAGAAAACAGGGGGAGGCCTACGAGCAGTACTTC.

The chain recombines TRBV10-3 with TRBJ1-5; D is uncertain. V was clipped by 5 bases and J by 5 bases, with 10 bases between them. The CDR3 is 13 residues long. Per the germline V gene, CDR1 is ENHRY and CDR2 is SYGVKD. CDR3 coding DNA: TGTGCCATCAGTCCGGCCCTAGATCAGCCCCAGCATTTT. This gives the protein CAISPALDQPQHF.

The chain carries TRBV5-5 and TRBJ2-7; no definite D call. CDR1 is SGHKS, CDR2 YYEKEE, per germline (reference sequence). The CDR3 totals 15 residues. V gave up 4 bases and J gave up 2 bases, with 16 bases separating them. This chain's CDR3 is CASSPSPLEPYEQYF. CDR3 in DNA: TGTGCCAGCAGCCCGAGCCCCCTTGAACCCTACGAGCAGTACTTC.

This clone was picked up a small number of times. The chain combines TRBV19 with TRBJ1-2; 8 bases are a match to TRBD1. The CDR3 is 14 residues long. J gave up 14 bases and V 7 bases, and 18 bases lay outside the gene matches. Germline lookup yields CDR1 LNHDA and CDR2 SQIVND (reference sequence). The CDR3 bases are TGTGCCAGTAATATCAGGGGGCGTCATCTCGTTAAAACCTTC. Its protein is CASNIRGRHLVKTF. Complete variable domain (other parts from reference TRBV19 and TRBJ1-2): DGGITQSPKYLFRKEGQNVTLSCEQNLNHDAMYWYRQDPGQGLRLIYYSQIVNDFQKGDIAEGYSVSREKKESFPLTVTSAQKNPTAFYLCASNIRGRHLVKTFGSGTRLTVV.

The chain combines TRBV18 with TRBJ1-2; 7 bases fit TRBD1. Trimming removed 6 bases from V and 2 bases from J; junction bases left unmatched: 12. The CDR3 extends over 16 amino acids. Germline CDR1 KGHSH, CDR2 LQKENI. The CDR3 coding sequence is TGTGCCAGCTCCCGACAGGGTTCAGAGGGGAACTATGGCTACACCTTC. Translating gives CASSRQGSEGNYGYTF.

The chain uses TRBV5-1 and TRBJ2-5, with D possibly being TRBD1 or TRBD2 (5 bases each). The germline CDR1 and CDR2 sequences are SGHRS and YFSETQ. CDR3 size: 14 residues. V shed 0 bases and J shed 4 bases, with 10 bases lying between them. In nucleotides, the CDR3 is TGCGCCAGCAGCTTGGGGTATGGGGGAGAGACCCAGTACTTC. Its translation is CASSLGYGGETQYF.

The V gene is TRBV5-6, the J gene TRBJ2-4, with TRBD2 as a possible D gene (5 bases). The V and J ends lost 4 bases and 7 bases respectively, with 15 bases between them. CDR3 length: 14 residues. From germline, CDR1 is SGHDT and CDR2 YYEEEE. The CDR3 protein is CASSPGSQWNIQYF. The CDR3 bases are TGTGCCAGCAGCCCGGGGTCCCAGTGGAACATTCAGTACTTC. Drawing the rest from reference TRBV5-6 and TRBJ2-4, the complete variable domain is DAGVTQSPTHLIKTRGQQVTLRCSPKSGHDTVSWYQQALGQGPQFIFQYYEEEERQRGNFPDRFSGHQFPNYSSELNVNALLLGDSALYLCASSPGSQWNIQYFGAGTRLSVL.

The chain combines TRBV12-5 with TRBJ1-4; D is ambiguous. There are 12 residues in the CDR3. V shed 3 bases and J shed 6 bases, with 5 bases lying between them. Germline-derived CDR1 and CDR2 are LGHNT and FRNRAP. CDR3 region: CASGLPDEKLFF. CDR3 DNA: TGTGCTAGTGGTTTACCTGATGAAAAACTGTTTTTT. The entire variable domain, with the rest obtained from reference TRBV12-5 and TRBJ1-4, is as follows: DARVTQTPRHKVTEMGQEVTMRCQPILGHNTVFWYRQTMMQGLELLAYFRNRAPLDDSGMPKDRFSAEMPDATLATLKIQPSEPRDSAVYFCASGLPDEKLFFGSGTQLSVL.

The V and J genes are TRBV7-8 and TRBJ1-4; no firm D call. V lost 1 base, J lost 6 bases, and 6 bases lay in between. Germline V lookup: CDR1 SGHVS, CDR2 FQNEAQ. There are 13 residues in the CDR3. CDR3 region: CASSLDSDEKLFF. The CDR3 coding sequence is TGTGCCAGCAGCTTAGATTCAGATGAAAAACTGTTTTTT. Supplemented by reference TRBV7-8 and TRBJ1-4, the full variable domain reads GAGVSQSPRYKVAKRGQDVALRCDPISGHVSLFWYQQALGQGPEFLTYFQNEAQLDKSGLPSDRFFAERPEGSVSTLKIQRTQQEDSAVYLCASSLDSDEKLFFGSGTQLSVL.

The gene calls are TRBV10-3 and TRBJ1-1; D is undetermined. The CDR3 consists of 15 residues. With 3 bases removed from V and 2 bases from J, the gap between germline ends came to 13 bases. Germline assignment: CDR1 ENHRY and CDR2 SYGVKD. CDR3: CAISDGGKSNTEAFF. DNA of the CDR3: TGTGCCATCAGTGATGGTGGGAAGTCAAACACTGAAGCTTTCTTT.

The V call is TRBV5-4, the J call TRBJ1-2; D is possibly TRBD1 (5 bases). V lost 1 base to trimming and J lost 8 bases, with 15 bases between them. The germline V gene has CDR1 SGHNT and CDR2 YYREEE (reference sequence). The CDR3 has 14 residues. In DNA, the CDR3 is TGTGCCAGCAGCTTGCTGGACGGGGGAGAAGGCTACACCTTC. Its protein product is CASSLLDGGEGYTF.

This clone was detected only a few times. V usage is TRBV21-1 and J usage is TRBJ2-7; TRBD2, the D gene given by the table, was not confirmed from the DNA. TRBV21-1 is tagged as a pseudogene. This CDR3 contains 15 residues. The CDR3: CASSNRSGGLYEQYF. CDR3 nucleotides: TGTGCCAGCAGCAATAGGTCGGGGGGTCTCTACGAGCAGTACTTC.

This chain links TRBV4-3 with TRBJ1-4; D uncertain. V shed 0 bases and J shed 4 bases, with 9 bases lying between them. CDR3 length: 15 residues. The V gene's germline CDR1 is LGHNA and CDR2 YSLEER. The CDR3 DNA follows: TGCGCCAGCAGCCAAGATTACGGGTTTAATGAAAAACTGTTTTTT. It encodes CASSQDYGFNEKLFF.

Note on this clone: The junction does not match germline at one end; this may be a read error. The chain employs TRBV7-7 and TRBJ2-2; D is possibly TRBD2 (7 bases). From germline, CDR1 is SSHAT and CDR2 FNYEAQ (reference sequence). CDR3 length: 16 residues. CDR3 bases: TGTGCTAGCACGCCGGACGGGGGGACAACAATCGGGGAGCTGTTTTTT. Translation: CASTPDGGTTIGELFF.

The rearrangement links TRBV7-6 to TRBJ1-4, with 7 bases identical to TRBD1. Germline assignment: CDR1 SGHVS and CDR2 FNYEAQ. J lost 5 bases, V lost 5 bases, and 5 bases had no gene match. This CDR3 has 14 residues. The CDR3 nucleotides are TGTGCCAGCAGCCGGGACAGAACGAATGAAAAACTGTTTTTT. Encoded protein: CASSRDRTNEKLFF. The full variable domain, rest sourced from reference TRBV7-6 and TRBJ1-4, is GAGVSQSPRYKVTKRGQDVALRCDPISGHVSLYWYRQALGQGPEFLTYFNYEAQQDKSGLPNDRFSAERPEGSISTLTIQRTEQRDSAMYRCASSRDRTNEKLFFGSGTQLSVL.

The DNA of the CDR3 is TGTGCCAGCAGTTACCAGGGGATGACAGATACGCAGTATTTT. Translated: CASSYQGMTDTQYF. This chain connects TRBV6-6 to TRBJ2-3; tentatively, D is TRBD1 (6 bases). Trimming removed 2 bases from V and 3 bases from J, with 9 bases in between. Per the germline V gene, CDR1 is MNHNY and CDR2 is SVGAGI (reference sequence). The CDR3 has 14 residues.

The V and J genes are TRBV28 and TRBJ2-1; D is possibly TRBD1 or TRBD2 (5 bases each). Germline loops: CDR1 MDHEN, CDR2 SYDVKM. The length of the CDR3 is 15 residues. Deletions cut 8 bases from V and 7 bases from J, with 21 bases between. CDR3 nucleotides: TGTGCCAGCGAATTAACCGAGGGGCCGTGGAATGAGCAGTTCTTC. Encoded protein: CASELTEGPWNEQFF.

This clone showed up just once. CDR3 bases: TGTGCCTCCCATCGGGGTTATGGCACTGAAGCTTTCTTT. It translates to CASHRGYGTEAFF. The chain employs TRBV2 and TRBJ1-1; D is uncertain. V was trimmed by 11 bases and J by 4 bases, leaving 17 bases between them. The CDR3 runs to 13 residues. Germline assignment: CDR1 SNHLY and CDR2 FYNNEI.

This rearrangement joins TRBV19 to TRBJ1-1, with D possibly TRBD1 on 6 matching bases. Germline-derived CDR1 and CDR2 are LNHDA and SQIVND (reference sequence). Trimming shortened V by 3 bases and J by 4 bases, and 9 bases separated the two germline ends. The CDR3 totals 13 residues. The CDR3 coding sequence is TGTGCCAGTAGTATGTGGGGGGCCACTGAAGCTTTCTTT. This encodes CASSMWGATEAFF.

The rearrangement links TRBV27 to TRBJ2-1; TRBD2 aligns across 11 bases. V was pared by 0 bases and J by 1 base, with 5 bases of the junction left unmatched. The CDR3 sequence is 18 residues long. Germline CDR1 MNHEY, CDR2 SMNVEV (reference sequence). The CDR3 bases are TGTGCCAGCAGTTTATCTTCCCTAGCGGGGGGTTCCTACAATGAGCAGTTCTTC. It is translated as CASSLSSLAGGSYNEQFF.

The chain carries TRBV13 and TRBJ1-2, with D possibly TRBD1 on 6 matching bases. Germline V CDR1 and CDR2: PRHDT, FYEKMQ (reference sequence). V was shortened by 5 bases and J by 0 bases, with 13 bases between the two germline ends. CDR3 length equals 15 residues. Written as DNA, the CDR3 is TGTGCCAGCAGCACTACGGACAGATCTAACTATGGCTACACCTTC. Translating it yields CASSTTDRSNYGYTF.

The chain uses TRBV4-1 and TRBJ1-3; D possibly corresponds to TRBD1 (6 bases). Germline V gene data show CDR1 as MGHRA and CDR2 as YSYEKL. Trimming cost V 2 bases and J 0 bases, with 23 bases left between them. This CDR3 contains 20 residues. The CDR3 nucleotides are TGCGCCAGCAGCCAAATACCGGGACAAGTATTGTACTACTCTGGAAACACCATATATTTT. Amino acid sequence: CASSQIPGQVLYYSGNTIYF.

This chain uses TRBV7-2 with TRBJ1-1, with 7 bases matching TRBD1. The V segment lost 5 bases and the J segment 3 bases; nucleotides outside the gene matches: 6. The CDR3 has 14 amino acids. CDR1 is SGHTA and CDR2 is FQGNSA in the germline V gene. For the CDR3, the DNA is TGTGCCAGCAGCCCAGGGGGGGAGCACACTGAAGCTTTCTTT. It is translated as CASSPGGEHTEAFF.

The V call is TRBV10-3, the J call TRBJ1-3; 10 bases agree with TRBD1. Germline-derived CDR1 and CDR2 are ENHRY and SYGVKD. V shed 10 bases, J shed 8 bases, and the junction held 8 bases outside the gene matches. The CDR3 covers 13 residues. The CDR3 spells CASTGQGEDTIYF. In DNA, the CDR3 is TGTGCCAGCACAGGACAGGGGGAAGACACCATATATTTT.

The CDR3 DNA is TGTGCCAGCAGTGCCCACCGGGACAAGAATAACAAATACGAGCAGTACTTC. It is translated as CASSAHRDKNNKYEQYF. This sequence joins TRBV25-1 and TRBJ2-7; D is possibly TRBD1 (6 bases). CDR1 and CDR2 (germline): MGHDK, SYGVNS. Between the trimmed V and J ends, which lost 4 bases and 4 bases, there was a span of 23 bases. CDR3 length equals 17 residues.

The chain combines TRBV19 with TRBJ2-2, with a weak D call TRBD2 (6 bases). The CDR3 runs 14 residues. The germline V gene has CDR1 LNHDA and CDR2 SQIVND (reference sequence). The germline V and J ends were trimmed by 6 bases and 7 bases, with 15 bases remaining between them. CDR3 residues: CASSSGGHGGELFF. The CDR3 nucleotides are TGTGCCAGTAGCTCCGGAGGGCACGGCGGGGAGCTGTTTTTT.

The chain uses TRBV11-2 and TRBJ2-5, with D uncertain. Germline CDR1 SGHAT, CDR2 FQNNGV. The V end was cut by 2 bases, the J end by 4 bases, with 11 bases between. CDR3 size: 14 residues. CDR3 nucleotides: TGTGCCAGCAGCTTATGGTGGGTCGGAGAGACCCAGTACTTC. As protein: CASSLWWVGETQYF.

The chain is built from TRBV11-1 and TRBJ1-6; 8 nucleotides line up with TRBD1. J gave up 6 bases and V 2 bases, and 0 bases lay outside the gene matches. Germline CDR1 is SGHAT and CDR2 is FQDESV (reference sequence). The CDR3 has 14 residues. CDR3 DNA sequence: TGTGCCAGCAGCTTAACAGGGGGTAATTCACCCCTCCACTTT. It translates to CASSLTGGNSPLHF. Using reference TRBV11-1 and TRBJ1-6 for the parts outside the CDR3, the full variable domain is EAEVAQSPRYKITEKSQAVAFWCDPISGHATLYWYRQILGQGPELLVQFQDESVVDDSQLPKDRFSAERLKGVDSTLKIQPAELGDSAMYLCASSLTGGNSPLHFGNGTRLTVT.

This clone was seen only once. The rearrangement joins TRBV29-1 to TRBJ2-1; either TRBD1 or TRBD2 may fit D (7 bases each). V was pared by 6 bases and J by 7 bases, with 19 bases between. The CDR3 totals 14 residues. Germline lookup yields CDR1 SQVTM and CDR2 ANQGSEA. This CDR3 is CSVDREGWRNEQFF. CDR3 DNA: TGCAGCGTAGACAGGGAGGGTTGGCGTAATGAGCAGTTCTTC.